The text below deals with one T cell receptor beta chain. The antigen remains undetermined. The data derive from a study of OX40 agonist ivuxolimab in advanced cancers. On the study more broadly: Patients assigned to dose escalation were diagnosed with hepatocellular carcinoma, melanoma, renal cell or head and neck cancer.

With 7 bases clipped from V and 8 bases from J, the junction kept 13 bases outside the gene matches. The germline CDR1 and CDR2 sequences are MNHNY and SVGAGI (reference sequence). The CDR3 extends over 15 amino acids. General study results and limits: Among the nonresponders, some also had low normalized T-cell clonal expansion. No antigen was identified for the clonally expanded peripheral T cells.

This table comes from immunoSEQ multiplex PCR, and its TCRdb copy is limited to in-frame clones, with some not included. The sample lists 60,000 to 85,000 clones, 94% occurring once. This specimen was CD4+ or CD8+ T cells sorted from blood, taken in a trial of the OX40 agonist ivuxolimab. The sequence came from an adult with an advanced solid tumor such as melanoma, head and neck, liver or kidney cancer. V is TRBV6-6 and J is TRBJ1-4; 7 bases line up with TRBD1. The CDR3 DNA reads TGTGCCAGCACCCTCGCCGCAGGGGGATTGGAAAAACTGTTTTTT. Its protein product is CASTLAAGGLEKLFF.